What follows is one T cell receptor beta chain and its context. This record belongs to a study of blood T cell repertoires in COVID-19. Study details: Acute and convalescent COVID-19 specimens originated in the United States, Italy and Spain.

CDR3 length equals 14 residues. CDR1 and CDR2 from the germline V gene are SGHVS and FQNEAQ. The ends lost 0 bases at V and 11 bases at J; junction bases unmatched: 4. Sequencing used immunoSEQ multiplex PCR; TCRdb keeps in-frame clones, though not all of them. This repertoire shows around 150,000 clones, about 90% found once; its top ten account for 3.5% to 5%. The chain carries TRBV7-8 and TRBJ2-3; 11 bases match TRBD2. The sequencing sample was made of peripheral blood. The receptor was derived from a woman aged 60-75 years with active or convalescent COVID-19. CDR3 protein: CASSLASGGALQYF. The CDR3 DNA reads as TGTGCCAGCAGCTTAGCTAGCGGGGGGGCCCTGCAGTATTTT.